Included here is one TCR beta chain sequence, with context. Primers included in the PCR were 60 Vbeta and 13 Jbeta primers. Sequenced by immunoSEQ multiplex PCR; TCRdb stores in-frame clones only, minus some. The table lists about 160,000 clones, 75% to 85% of them singletons. The data originate from a study of cytomegalovirus exposure and HLA in healthy donors. The CDR3 extends over 12 amino acids. Germline V gene data show CDR1 as LGHNA and CDR2 as YSLEER. Trimming removed 3 bases at V and 9 bases at J, with 9 bases between. This clonotype originated in a man aged 50 or older in good health and CMV-seropositive. Material for sequencing was PBMCs. The rearrangement uses TRBV4-3 and TRBJ2-1; maybe TRBD1 (5 bases). CDR3 sequence: CASSQRRGEQFF. In DNA, the CDR3 is TGCGCCAGCAGCCAGAGAAGGGGTGAGCAGTTCTTC.